This is a list of T cell receptor beta chains from one sample in a study of T cells in localized non-small cell lung cancer. Sequencing was performed with immunoSEQ multiplex PCR; in TCRdb, only in-frame clones are kept and a portion is missing. The sample gives 30,000 to 45,000 clones, around 85% of which show up once; less than 9.5% is in the top ten. This specimen was peripheral blood, taken before any cancer treatment. These receptors were obtained from a woman aged 40-69 years with stage I lung adenocarcinoma. Both conserved end residues are part of each CDR3. A D gene is named only where the DNA matches it firmly. Expanded clones are given a class, and other clones once, few, many or no size at all.

d_gene	abundance	j_gene	v_gene	CDR3aa	CDR3nt
TRBD2	NA	TRBJ2-5	TRBV2	CASTRGGQETQYF	TGTGCCAGCACTCGGGGGGGTCAAGAGACCCAGTACTTC
TRBD1	NA	TRBJ1-4	TRBV4-2	CASSQYRGRSEKLFF	TGTGCCAGCAGCCAATACAGGGGGCGTAGTGAAAAACTGTTTTTT
TRBD2	NA	TRBJ2-1	TRBV2	CASRVTSGNANEQFF	TGTGCCAGCAGAGTGACTAGCGGCAACGCCAATGAGCAGTTCTTC
TRBD1	once	TRBJ2-1	TRBV19	CASSNGQGRDEQFF	TGTGCCAGTAGTAACGGACAGGGTCGGGATGAGCAGTTCTTC
NA	once	TRBJ2-5	TRBV9	CASSPPQVQETQYF	TGTGCCAGCAGCCCCCCCCAGGTCCAAGAGACCCAGTACTTC
TRBD2	NA	TRBJ2-7	TRBV5-5	CASSSLAGMYEQYF	TGTGCCAGCAGCTCTCTAGCGGGGATGTACGAGCAGTACTTC
TRBD2	NA	TRBJ2-3	TRBV18	CATKTSGGTDTQYF	TGTGCCACCAAGACTAGCGGAGGCACAGATACGCAGTATTTT
NA	NA	TRBJ2-2	TRBV6-1	CASRAGGAPGELFF	TGTGCCAGCAGAGCCGGAGGGGCCCCCGGGGAGCTGTTTTTT
TRBD2	NA	TRBJ2-3	TRBV10-1	CASSDGRGGITDTQYF	TGCGCCAGCAGTGATGGTCGGGGGGGGATTACAGATACGCAGTATTTT
NA	NA	TRBJ1-2	TRBV7-2	CASSLGTHYGYTF	TGTGCCAGCAGCTTAGGGACCCACTATGGCTACACCTTC
NA	NA	TRBJ1-4	TRBV5-5	CASSVSPGSEKLFF	TGTGCCAGCAGCGTGTCCCCCGGCAGTGAAAAACTGTTTTTT
TRBD1	NA	TRBJ2-5	TRBV27	CASSSGTGKGTQYF	TGTGCCAGCAGTTCCGGGACAGGGAAGGGGACCCAGTACTTC
NA	NA	TRBJ2-5	TRBV15	CATSRDNNLQETQYF	TGTGCCACCAGCAGAGATAATAACCTTCAAGAGACCCAGTACTTC
TRBD2	NA	TRBJ2-5	TRBV5-1	CASSLDGRLAGGETQYF	TGCGCCAGCAGCTTGGACGGCCGACTAGCGGGGGGAGAGACCCAGTACTTC
NA	NA	TRBJ1-1	TRBV4-3	CASSPGQQNTEAFF	TGCGCCAGCAGCCCAGGACAGCAGAACACTGAAGCTTTCTTT
TRBD1	few	TRBJ1-6	TRBV27	CASSLGQGYRSPLHF	TGTGCCAGCAGTTTGGGACAGGGCTATAGGTCACCCCTCCACTTT
NA	once	TRBJ2-7	TRBV6-1	CASSESLIRYEQYF	TGTGCCAGCAGTGAAAGTTTAATTCGGTACGAGCAGTACTTC
NA	NA	TRBJ2-5	TRBV25-1	CASRHRAETQYF	TGTGCCAGCAGGCACAGGGCTGAGACCCAGTACTTC
NA	once	TRBJ1-1	TRBV6-1	CASSKSTQGSGAFF	TGTGCCAGCAGTAAAAGTACTCAGGGATCTGGGGCTTTCTTT
NA	NA	TRBJ1-2	TRBV6-1	CASGEGLYGYTF	TGTGCCAGCGGCGAGGGGCTCTATGGCTACACCTTC
NA	once	TRBJ1-2	TRBV9	CASSVAGSGFYGYTF	TGTGCCAGCAGCGTAGCAGGGTCGGGCTTTTATGGCTACACCTTC
NA	medium-sized	TRBJ2-7	TRBV4-1	CASSLYQGSYEQYF	TGCGCCAGCAGCCTCTATCAGGGTTCCTACGAGCAGTACTTC
NA	few	TRBJ1-2	TRBV6-7	CASSYETTGSSYGYTF	TGTGCCAGCAGTTACGAAACAACCGGGTCTAGCTATGGCTACACCTTC
NA	NA	TRBJ1-4	TRBV2	CASSEVLTVQKLFF	TGTGCCAGCAGTGAAGTCTTGACAGTCCAAAAACTGTTTTTT
NA	NA	TRBJ1-1	TRBV5-4	CASSVGTRASTEAFF	TGTGCCAGCAGCGTTGGGACCAGAGCTTCCACTGAAGCTTTCTTT
NA	NA	TRBJ2-6	TRBV18	CASSGRISGANVLTF	TGTGCCAGCTCAGGTCGAATCTCTGGGGCCAACGTCCTGACTTTC
NA	NA	TRBJ1-4	TRBV7-2	CASSFGVGEKLFF	TGTGCCAGCAGCTTTGGGGTTGGTGAAAAACTGTTTTTT
TRBD1	NA	TRBJ2-5	TRBV28	CASSRQGETQYF	TGTGCCAGCAGTCGACAGGGAGAGACCCAGTACTTC
NA	NA	TRBJ2-7	TRBV4-3	CASSPGALHPSYEQYF	TGCGCCAGCAGCCCAGGGGCTTTACACCCCTCCTACGAGCAGTACTTC
NA	NA	TRBJ2-1	TRBV7-2	CASSLGRNNEQFF	TGTGCCAGCAGCTTGGGACGGAACAATGAGCAGTTCTTC
NA	NA	TRBJ1-4	TRBV29-1	CSVAPTLTNEKLFF	TGCAGCGTTGCCCCGACACTTACTAATGAAAAACTGTTTTTT
NA	NA	TRBJ2-2	TRBV7-3	CASSPGLLAGELFF	TGTGCCAGCAGCCCGGGACTCTTAGCCGGGGAGCTGTTTTTT
NA	once	TRBJ2-3	TRBV7-3	CASSLGPQTASTDTQYF	TGTGCCAGCAGCTTAGGGCCCCAGACCGCTAGCACAGATACGCAGTATTTT
TRBD1	NA	TRBJ2-7	TRBV4-1	CASSQGTGGSYEQYF	TGCGCCAGCAGCCAAGGGACAGGGGGCTCCTACGAGCAGTACTTC
NA	NA	TRBJ1-2	TRBV2	CASSERRVAYGYTF	TGTGCCAGCAGTGAGCGCAGGGTTGCCTATGGCTACACCTTC
TRBD1	NA	TRBJ2-7	TRBV6-6	CASLGTGNFPYEQYF	TGTGCCAGCCTTGGGACAGGGAATTTCCCCTACGAGCAGTACTTC
NA	NA	TRBJ2-2	TRBV27	CASSLTTGTTGELFF	TGTGCCAGCAGTTTAACAACAGGAACCACCGGGGAGCTGTTTTTT
TRBD1	NA	TRBJ2-7	TRBV9	CASSVGTGSSYEQYF	TGTGCCAGCAGCGTAGGGACAGGGAGCTCCTACGAGCAGTACTTC
TRBD1	NA	TRBJ1-6	TRBV18	CASSFDRGNSPLHF	TGTGCCAGCTCTTTCGACAGGGGTAATTCACCCCTCCACTTT
TRBD1	NA	TRBJ1-1	TRBV7-8	CASSLTGGTEAFF	TGTGCCAGCAGCTTGACAGGGGGCACTGAAGCTTTCTTT
NA	NA	TRBJ1-1	TRBV7-3	CASSYRQDTEAFF	TGTGCCAGCAGCTACCGACAGGACACTGAAGCTTTCTTT
NA	once	TRBJ2-4	TRBV28	CASSLWGENIQYF	TGTGCCAGCAGTTTATGGGGGGAAAACATTCAGTACTTC
NA	NA	TRBJ1-4	TRBV6-1	CASTRGESEKLFF	TGTGCCAGCACGCGGGGGGAGTCTGAAAAACTGTTTTTT
NA	NA	TRBJ2-7	TRBV6-6	CASNGQSRTYEQYF	TGTGCCAGCAATGGACAGTCCCGGACCTACGAGCAGTACTTC
NA	NA	TRBJ1-5	TRBV6-6	CASIPDSSRQPQHF	TGTGCCAGCATCCCGGACAGTAGTCGTCAGCCCCAGCATTTT
NA	NA	TRBJ2-3	TRBV18	CASSRGSTDTQYF	TGTGCCAGCTCTCGTGGATCTACGGATACGCAGTATTTT
TRBD1	NA	TRBJ2-1	TRBV13	CASGTGVSNEQFF	TGTGCCAGCGGGACAGGGGTTAGCAATGAGCAGTTCTTC
NA	NA	TRBJ1-5	TRBV7-2	CASSWRGAQPQHF	TGTGCCAGCAGCTGGCGGGGTGCTCAGCCCCAGCATTTT